The sequence of this T cell receptor (beta chain) was determined in a study of identical twins. Study outcomes and limitations: A lower insertion count was a feature of abundant cord blood beta clonotypes, with no such feature in memory repertoires. Twin pairs' shared out-of-frame alpha sequences were enriched in low generation probability.

This clonotype appeared a few times. The antigen remains unidentified. TCRdb processed the 5' RACE reads anew with MiXCR; each CDR3 protein has one entry. Of about 500,000 distinct CDR3 sequences in the sample, roughly 13% are singletons; the top ten hold about 0.94%. This CDR3 has 11 residues. Germline V gives CDR1 MNHEY, CDR2 SVGAGI. The V end was cut by 4 bases, the J end by 7 bases, with 8 bases between. Healthy Caucasians, and only they, were the donors. Another study also made use of these data, one on yellow fever vaccine responses in identical twins. That source adds: Twins' vaccine T cell responses reportedly seemed partly convergent and partly personalized.

This TCR was sampled from a woman younger than 30 in good health. The rearrangement uses TRBV6-5 and TRBJ2-7; D is unresolved. The specimen sequenced was CD4+ T cells sorted from blood. The CDR3 coding sequence is TGTGCCAGCAGTTCGTTCGGAGAGCAGTACTTC. As protein: CASSSFGEQYF.